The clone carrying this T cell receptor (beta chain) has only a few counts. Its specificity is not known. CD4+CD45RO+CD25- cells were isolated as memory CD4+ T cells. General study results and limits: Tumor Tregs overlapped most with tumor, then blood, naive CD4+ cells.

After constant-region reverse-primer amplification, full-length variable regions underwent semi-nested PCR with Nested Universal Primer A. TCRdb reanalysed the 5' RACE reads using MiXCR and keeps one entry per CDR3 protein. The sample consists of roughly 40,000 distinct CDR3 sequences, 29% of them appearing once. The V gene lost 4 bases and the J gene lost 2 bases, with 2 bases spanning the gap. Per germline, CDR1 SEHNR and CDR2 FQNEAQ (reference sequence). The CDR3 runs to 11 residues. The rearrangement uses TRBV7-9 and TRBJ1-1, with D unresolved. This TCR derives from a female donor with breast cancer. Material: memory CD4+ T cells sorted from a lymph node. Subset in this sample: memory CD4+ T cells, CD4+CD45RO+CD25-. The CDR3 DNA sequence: TGTGCCAGCAGCTCTAACACTGAAGCTTTCTTT. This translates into CASSSNTEAFF.